The rows below give T cell receptor beta chains drawn from one sample of a study of response to subunit inactivated influenza vaccine. In TCRdb, the RT-PCR reads were re-called with MiXCR into one record per CDR3 protein. The table shows about 480,000 distinct CDR3 sequences, with 10% to 15% occurring only once. The material was PBMCs from blood, obtained roughly 46 days after vaccination. The receptors were sampled from a middle-aged man who received an inactivated influenza vaccine. CDR3s include the opening cysteine and the closing phenylalanine or tryptophan. The order of the fields is CDR3 DNA, CDR3 protein, V gene, clone size, D gene, J gene. D genes are given only for firm matches. Expanded clones get a size class; other rows say once, few or many, or leave the size out.

TGTGCCAGCAAAAGAGGGGTGAACACTGAAGCTTTCTTT | CASKRGVNTEAFF | TRBV6-2/TRBV6-3 | - | - | TRBJ1-1
TGTGCCACGGCGACAGTTTATGGCTACACCTTC | CATATVYGYTF | TRBV12-3/TRBV12-4 | few | - | TRBJ1-2
TGTGCCAGCAGTGGGTTCGGCAGTGGCGGGGTTAACATTCAGTACTTC | CASSGFGSGGVNIQYF | TRBV12-3/TRBV12-4 | few | - | TRBJ2-4
TGTGCCAGCTCACCGCGGGACGGACGTGCCGAGCAGTACTTC | CASSPRDGRAEQYF | TRBV18 | - | - | TRBJ2-7
TGTGCCACGAAACCAGGGATTAATTCACCCCTCCACTTT | CATKPGINSPLHF | TRBV12-3/TRBV12-4 | few | - | TRBJ1-6
TGTGCCAGCAGGATCGGACAGGCGAGTGGCTACACCTTC | CASRIGQASGYTF | TRBV2 | few | TRBD1 | TRBJ1-2
TGTGCCAGCAGCCAAGAGGTTACCTCTGGGGCCAACGTCCTGACTTTC | CASSQEVTSGANVLTF | TRBV4-2 | few | - | TRBJ2-6
TGTGCCAGCTCATCCACCACCTACGAGCAGTACTTC | CASSSTTYEQYF | TRBV18 | many | - | TRBJ2-7
TGCAGTGCTAGGTCTTTTAGCAATCAGCACCAGCATTTT | CSARSFSNQHQHF | TRBV20-1 | - | - | TRBJ1-5
TGTGCCAGCAGTGCAAGGGGTAGTAATTCACCCCTCCACTTT | CASSARGSNSPLHF | TRBV12-3/TRBV12-4 | - | - | TRBJ1-6
TGTGCCAGCAGCTTAGCCGAGACATACATGGATACGCAGTATTTT | CASSLAETYMDTQYF | TRBV7-2 | many | - | TRBJ2-3
TGCGCCAGCAGCACGGGACAGGGTTCTTCATATACCAAAAACATTCAGTACTTC | CASSTGQGSSYTKNIQYF | TRBV5-1 | many | TRBD1 | TRBJ2-4
TGCGCCAGCAGCTCCACTTCCTTACAAGAGACCCAGTACTTC | CASSSTSLQETQYF | TRBV5-1 | many | - | TRBJ2-5
TGTGCCAGCAGCTTAGATCTCCCGGGGGGAAAGACCCAGTACTTC | CASSLDLPGGKTQYF | TRBV7-2 | - | TRBD2 | TRBJ2-5
TGTGCCAGCAGTAGGGACCGTTGGGGCACTGAAGCTTTCTTT | CASSRDRWGTEAFF | TRBV12-3/TRBV12-4 | - | - | TRBJ1-1
TGTGCCAGCACCAAAGACAGGCTCGCTGGCTACACCTTC | CASTKDRLAGYTF | TRBV12-3/TRBV12-4 | - | - | TRBJ1-2
TGTGCCAGCAGCCAAAAACAGGGGACCTTCGGCTATGGCTACACCTTC | CASSQKQGTFGYGYTF | TRBV4-2 | - | TRBD1 | TRBJ1-2
TGTGCCAGCAGCTCTCGGACTAGCGGGGGGGCACTTGAGCAGTTCTTC | CASSSRTSGGALEQFF | TRBV7-2 | many | TRBD2 | TRBJ2-1
TGTGCCAGCAGTTCCTCGGACAGGGTAGCCACCGGGGAGCTGTTTTTT | CASSSSDRVATGELFF | TRBV12-3/TRBV12-4 | - | TRBD1 | TRBJ2-2
TGCAGTGCTAGCCGGGAGACCCACGAGCAGTACTTC | CSASRETHEQYF | TRBV20-1 | many | - | TRBJ2-7
TGCGCCAGCAGCCAAGCTTCAGGGAAGGGGGAGACCCAGTACTTC | CASSQASGKGETQYF | TRBV4-3 | - | - | TRBJ2-5
TGTGCCAGCGAAGCCACGGAGCCGGGACTGAGCTATGGCTACACCTTC | CASEATEPGLSYGYTF | TRBV7-9 | few | - | TRBJ1-2
TGCGCCAGCAGCTTAATAGCGGGAGGTACAGATACGCAGTATTTT | CASSLIAGGTDTQYF | TRBV5-1 | - | TRBD2 | TRBJ2-3
TGCAGTGCATATCCCAGGGGGAGGCCCAACTATGGCTACACCTTC | CSAYPRGRPNYGYTF | TRBV20-1 | many | TRBD1 | TRBJ1-2
TGTGCCAGCAGTGACCCATGGGGCAAAAACATTCAGTACTTC | CASSDPWGKNIQYF | TRBV6-1 | - | - | TRBJ2-4
TGCAGCGCCATGGGGGGAGGCTCCTACAATGAGCAGTTCTTC | CSAMGGGSYNEQFF | TRBV29-1 | few | - | TRBJ2-1